The following is a TCR beta chain sequence with its context. BIOMED2 TRB-A/B primer pools were used in multiplex TRB PCR. TCRdb used MiXCR to reprocess the multiplex PCR reads, holding one entry per CDR3 protein. The repertoire holds some 5,700 distinct CDR3 sequences, with around a quarter as singletons. The sample belongs to a study of T and B cells in COVID-19 patients. Blood genomic DNA input for TRB amplification was 250-500 ng. V was clipped by 8 bases and J by 2 bases; unmatched bases: 5. This CDR3 is 12 amino acids long. CDR1 DFQATT and CDR2 SNEGSKA come from the germline V gene (reference sequence).

The sample consisted of blood. J is TRBJ2-7 and V is TRBV20-1; TRBD2 aligns across 8 bases. The sequence came from a human donor with active COVID-19. The CDR3 loop reads CSTRAGAYEQYF. The CDR3 DNA sequence: TGCAGTACACGAGCGGGAGCCTACGAGCAGTACTTC.